These 20 T cell receptor beta chains came from one sample sequenced in a study of OX40 agonist ivuxolimab in advanced cancers. Generated by immunoSEQ multiplex PCR, the TCRdb table keeps only in-frame clones and is missing some. The sample includes more than 95,000 clones, 80% to 90% seen only once; the top ten take approximately 0.8%. Sequences were derived from CD4+ or CD8+ T cells sorted from blood, sampled in a trial of the OX40 agonist ivuxolimab. These TCRs come from an adult with an advanced solid tumor such as melanoma, head and neck, liver or kidney cancer.

This chain connects TRBV6-6 to TRBJ2-7; D unclear. V was pared by 5 bases and J by 0 bases, with 2 bases between. Germline assignment: CDR1 MNHNY and CDR2 SVGAGI (reference sequence). The CDR3 runs to 11 residues. CDR3 in amino acids: CASSPSYEQYF. CDR3 nucleotides: TGTGCCAGCAGTCCCTCCTACGAGCAGTACTTC.

The chain links TRBV29-1 to TRBJ2-1; 8 nucleotides match TRBD1. The V gene end was trimmed by 6 bases and the J gene end by 5 bases; junction bases not matched to a gene: 9. The germline V gene has CDR1 SQVTM and CDR2 ANQGSEA. This CDR3 has 14 amino acids. CDR3 loop: CSVPSGTGNNEQFF. Written as DNA, the CDR3 is TGCAGCGTCCCGTCCGGGACAGGCAACAATGAGCAGTTCTTC.

As DNA, the CDR3 is TGCGCCAGCAGCACCGGACAGGGGGTAGAAGCTTTCTTT. Translation gives CASSTGQGVEAFF. The V and J genes are TRBV5-1 and TRBJ1-1; 10 bases map to TRBD1. Per the germline V gene, CDR1 is SGHRS and CDR2 is YFSETQ. V shed 4 bases and J 8 bases; nucleotides not matched to a gene: 5. This CDR3 has 13 residues.

The chain is built from TRBV7-2 and TRBJ1-4; D not certain. The germline V gene encodes CDR1 SGHTA and CDR2 FQGNSA. V lost 1 base to trimming and J lost 8 bases, with 11 bases between them. The CDR3 is 14 amino acids. CDR3 nucleotides: TGTGCCAGCAGCTTAGGTCGGGTAGGCGAAAAACTGTTTTTT. Residues: CASSLGRVGEKLFF.

This rearrangement joins TRBV18 to TRBJ2-5; the D gene is possibly TRBD1 (6 bases). V lost 0 bases and J 3 bases, leaving 11 bases between the germline ends. This CDR3 region has 15 residues. Germline V CDR1 and CDR2: KGHSH, LQKENI. Written as DNA, the CDR3 is TGTGCCAGCTCACCACCATCGGACAGAAAAGAGACCCAGTACTTC. Amino acids: CASSPPSDRKETQYF.

The chain joins TRBV29-1 to TRBJ2-3; 9 bases line up with TRBD1. The V segment lost 8 bases and the J segment 3 bases; nucleotides outside the gene matches: 6. The CDR3 has 13 residues. Germline V gene sequence: CDR1 SQVTM, CDR2 ANQGSEA. The chain's CDR3 is CSTRDRVTDTQYF. For the CDR3, the DNA is TGCAGCACCCGGGACAGGGTTACAGATACGCAGTATTTT.

This sequence joins TRBV18 and TRBJ1-2, with 8 bases identical to TRBD1. Germline trimming cut 4 bases from V and 8 bases from J; bases unmatched to any gene: 9. Germline CDR1 and CDR2: KGHSH and LQKENI. The CDR3 contains 14 residues. The CDR3 region is CASSHPGTGSGYTF. The CDR3 DNA reads TGTGCCAGCTCACACCCAGGGACAGGATCCGGCTACACCTTC.

V usage is TRBV5-1 and J usage is TRBJ2-5; the D is unclear. CDR1 and CDR2 (germline): SGHRS, YFSETQ. The V end was cut by 5 bases, the J end by 5 bases, with 7 bases between. CDR3 size: 11 residues. The CDR3 region is CASRRVETQYF. The CDR3 coding sequence is TGCGCCAGCAGACGGGTGGAGACCCAGTACTTC.

The chain employs TRBV28 and TRBJ1-2; D is perhaps TRBD1 (5 bases). The germline V and J ends were trimmed by 6 bases and 4 bases, with 21 bases remaining between them. CDR1 is MDHEN and CDR2 is SYDVKM in the germline V gene. This CDR3 contains 16 residues. CDR3 loop: CASSRGYGDLFYGYTF. Here the CDR3 DNA reads TGTGCCAGCAGCCGAGGATATGGGGACCTATTCTATGGCTACACCTTC.

The V gene is TRBV2, the J gene TRBJ2-2, with a weak D call TRBD1 (6 bases). V lost 5 bases, J lost 1 base, and 11 bases lay in between. The germline V gene has CDR1 SNHLY and CDR2 FYNNEI. The CDR3 loop spans 15 amino acids. The CDR3 DNA is TGTGCCAGCAGTCAACAGGGACAGAACACCGGGGAGCTGTTTTTT. This codes for CASSQQGQNTGELFF. Filled out from reference TRBV2 and TRBJ2-2, the complete variable domain reads EPEVTQTPSHQVTQMGQEVILRCVPISNHLYFYWYRQILGQKVEFLVSFYNNEISEKSEIFDDQFSVERPDGSNFTLKIRSTKLEDSAMYFCASSQQGQNTGELFFGEGSRLTVL.

V is TRBV7-2 and J is TRBJ1-4, with D possibly being TRBD1 (6 bases). CDR1 SGHTA and CDR2 FQGNSA come from the germline V gene. The CDR3 loop spans 15 amino acids. V was cut by 5 bases and J by 3 bases, with 13 bases left in between. CDR3 nucleotides: TGTGCCAGCAGCCCTGGGGGGCTGGCTAATGAAAAACTGTTTTTT. Residues: CASSPGGLANEKLFF.

The rearrangement links TRBV30 to TRBJ1-6; a possible D gene is TRBD1 (5 bases). The ends were cut back, 0 bases at V and 6 bases at J, with 12 bases in the middle. The V gene's germline CDR1 is GTSNPN and CDR2 SVGIG (reference sequence). This CDR3 has 15 residues. In DNA form, the CDR3 reads TGTGCCTGGAGTGTACGAGGGGCTTTTAATTCACCCCTCCACTTT. Translation gives CAWSVRGAFNSPLHF. Using reference TRBV30 and TRBJ1-6 for the parts outside the CDR3, the full variable domain is SQTIHQWPATLVQPVGSPLSLECTVEGTSNPNLYWYRQAAGRGLQLLFYSVGIGQISSEVPQNLSASRPQDRQFILSSKKLLLSDSGFYLCAWSVRGAFNSPLHFGNGTRLTVT.

The V gene is TRBV7-8, the J gene TRBJ1-1, with 7 bases identical to TRBD1. CDR1 and CDR2 from the germline V gene are SGHVS and FQNEAQ. Trimming at V came to 6 bases and at J to 5 bases, leaving 15 bases not matched to a gene. There are 16 residues in the CDR3. This CDR3 is CASSFPKGAHRTEAFF. CDR3 coding DNA: TGTGCCAGCAGTTTCCCCAAGGGGGCCCATCGGACTGAAGCTTTCTTT.

The rearrangement uses TRBV29-1 and TRBJ1-1; no reliable D call. The CDR3 totals 15 residues. The V gene's germline CDR1 is SQVTM and CDR2 ANQGSEA. V lost 1 base, J lost 0 bases, and 12 bases lay in between. The DNA of the CDR3 is TGCAGCGTTGAAGCCGGGCCAGGTCTGAACACTGAAGCTTTCTTT. Amino acids: CSVEAGPGLNTEAFF.

This clone has a single count. The rearrangement joins TRBV6-5 to TRBJ2-7; 9 bases are a match to TRBD1. This CDR3 spans 15 amino acids. Germline V gene data show CDR1 as MNHEY and CDR2 as SVGAGI. J lost 6 bases, V lost 7 bases, and 13 bases had no gene match. In nucleotides, the CDR3 is TGTGCCAGCAAGCAGACGAGGGACAGGGTCGCCGAGCAGTACTTC. Amino acid sequence: CASKQTRDRVAEQYF.

This chain uses TRBV7-2 with TRBJ2-3; 9 positions match TRBD2. CDR3 length: 15 amino acids. Germline V gene data show CDR1 as SGHTA and CDR2 as FQGNSA. Germline trimming cut 6 bases from V and 2 bases from J; bases unmatched to any gene: 6. The CDR3, as DNA: TGTGCCAGCAGTCCAGCGGGGGGAACCACAGATACGCAGTATTTT. Translation gives CASSPAGGTTDTQYF.

The chain has TRBV7-3 and TRBJ2-7; tentatively, D is TRBD1 (5 bases). The CDR3 runs 12 residues. V lost 5 bases, J lost 4 bases, and 9 bases lay in between. CDR1 is SGHTA, CDR2 FQGTGA, per germline. CDR3 coding DNA: TGTGCCAGCAGCCAGGGTAGGTACGAGCAGTACTTC. Its translation is CASSQGRYEQYF. Full variable domain (outside the CDR3, taken from reference TRBV7-3 and TRBJ2-7): GAGVSQTPSNKVTEKGKYVELRCDPISGHTALYWYRQSLGQGPEFLIYFQGTGAADDSGLPNDRFFAVRPEGSVSTLKIQRTERGDSAVYLCASSQGRYEQYFGPGTRLTVT.

J is TRBJ1-1 and V is TRBV6-1, with unresolved D. CDR1 and CDR2 (germline): MNHNS, SASEGT. Trimming removed 0 bases at V and 5 bases at J, with 7 bases between. The CDR3 loop spans 13 amino acids. Written as DNA, the CDR3 is TGTGCCAGCAGTGAAGCGCACCGGACTGAAGCTTTCTTT. Encoded protein: CASSEAHRTEAFF.

This clone was seen only once. The CDR3 protein is CAWRDSNQPQHF. CDR3 nucleotides: TGTGCCTGGCGGGATAGCAATCAGCCCCAGCATTTT. The rearrangement joins TRBV30 to TRBJ1-5; no clear D gene. V was shortened by 5 bases and J by 0 bases, with 5 bases between the two germline ends. Germline assignment: CDR1 GTSNPN and CDR2 SVGIG (reference sequence). This CDR3 comprises 12 residues.

The J gene is TRBJ1-3, the V gene TRBV6-6; tentative D call: TRBD1 (6 bases). Per the germline V gene, CDR1 is MNHNY and CDR2 is SVGAGI (reference sequence). V lost 5 bases and J lost 2, with 13 bases in between. The CDR3 has 15 amino acids. CDR3 amino acids: CASSRGTQTGNTIYF. DNA of the CDR3: TGTGCCAGCAGTCGGGGGACACAAACTGGAAACACCATATATTTT.